The source of this T cell receptor (beta chain) is a study of response to subunit inactivated influenza vaccine. Turning to this clonotype: The antigen remains unidentified.

From the RT-PCR reads, TCRdb called clonotypes with MiXCR, one entry per CDR3 protein. The data contain hundreds of thousands of distinct CDR3 sequences, 11% to 15% of them singletons. This CDR3 comprises 17 residues. The germline gives CDR1 MGHRA, CDR2 YSYEKL. Germline trimming cut 7 bases from V and 5 bases from J; bases unmatched to any gene: 16. Findings and caveats of the study: The authors suggested that few new T cells are recruited per seasonal influenza vaccination.

The receptor was isolated from a man in his fifties who received an inactivated influenza vaccine. V usage is TRBV4-1 and J usage is TRBJ2-1, with TRBD2 matching 8 bases. The sample in question was PBMCs from blood, obtained 14 days before vaccination. In DNA, the CDR3 is TGCGCCAGCACCCCAAGAAGGTCCAGCGGGAGAGACAATGAGCAGTTCTTC. This encodes CASTPRRSSGRDNEQFF.